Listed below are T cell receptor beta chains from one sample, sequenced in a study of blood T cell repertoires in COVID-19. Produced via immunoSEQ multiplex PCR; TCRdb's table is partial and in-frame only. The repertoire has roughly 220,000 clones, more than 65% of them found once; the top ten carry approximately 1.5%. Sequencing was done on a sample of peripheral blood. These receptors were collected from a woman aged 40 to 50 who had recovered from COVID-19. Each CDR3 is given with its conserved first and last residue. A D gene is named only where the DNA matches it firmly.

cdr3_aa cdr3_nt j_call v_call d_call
CASGGGLAGLREQYF TGTGCCAGCGGGGGGGGACTAGCGGGACTACGGGAGCAGTACTTC TRBJ2-7 TRBV28 TRBD2
CASSLSSGGQVDTQYF TGTGCCAGCAGCTTAAGTTCGGGGGGGCAGGTAGATACGCAGTATTTT TRBJ2-3 TRBV7-9 TRBD2
CASSFARNTEAFF TGTGCCAGCAGTTTCGCCAGGAACACTGAAGCTTTCTTT TRBJ1-1 TRBV12-3/TRBV12-4 -
CASSPLLAGGHADTQYF TGTGCCAGCAGTCCCCTTCTAGCGGGGGGGCACGCAGATACGCAGTATTTT TRBJ2-3 TRBV6-2/TRBV6-3 TRBD2
CASSLEQGARGELFF TGTGCCAGCAGCTTAGAGCAGGGGGCGCGTGGGGAGCTGTTTTTT TRBJ2-2 TRBV11-2 TRBD1
CASSQDQLGRDQYF TGTGCCAGCAGCCAAGATCAACTCGGGCGGGACCAGTACTTC TRBJ2-5 TRBV4-2 -
CASSQVPPATGYRGTGGLGYTF TGCGCCAGCAGCCAGGTACCGCCAGCCACCGGTTACCGTGGGACAGGGGGCCTGGGCTACACCTTC TRBJ1-2 TRBV4-3 TRBD1
CASSQSRGGAGNTIYF TGCGCCAGCAGCCAATCCCGAGGGGGAGCTGGAAACACCATATATTTT TRBJ1-3 TRBV4-3 -
CASSRTGGAGELFF TGTGCCAGTAGTCGGACAGGGGGCGCCGGGGAGCTGTTTTTT TRBJ2-2 TRBV19 TRBD1
CASSPRSGGSHNEQFF TGTGCCAGCTCACCGAGGTCCGGGGGTTCCCACAATGAGCAGTTCTTC TRBJ2-1 TRBV18 -